This entry lists 7 T cell receptor beta chains sequenced from one sample in a study of human T cells and chemical hapten exposure. TCRdb reprocessed the RACE reads via MiXCR and lists one record per CDR3 protein. The data show around 110,000 distinct CDR3 sequences, roughly 12% seen once. The time point is: patch test 1, 2 weeks after DPC sensitization. Treatment noted: therapeutic diphenylcyclopropenone sensitization with weekly scalp DPC. Specimen: whole blood, collected in connection with sensitization to the hapten diphenylcyclopropenone (DPC). The receptors come from a woman aged 50 to 60 with alopecia areata. Some clones in this sample may be carry-over from other donors' samples.

Ten or more counts support this clonotype. The chain carries TRBV11-2 and TRBJ2-1; TRBD2 aligns across 7 bases. The CDR3 sequence is 17 residues long. The J segment lost 1 base and the V segment lost 5 bases, leaving 11 bases of the junction unmatched. Germline lookup yields CDR1 SGHAT and CDR2 FQNNGV. The CDR3 DNA reads as TGTGCCAGCAGCCCTTTTTCGGGAGGACTTTCCTACAATGAGCAGTTCTTC. It is translated as CASSPFSGGLSYNEQFF.

In this sample, this clonotype turned up many times. The chain uses TRBV24-1 and TRBJ2-3; D may be TRBD2 (6 bases). The CDR3 has 14 residues. V was pared by 7 bases and J by 2 bases, with 12 bases between. Germline-derived CDR1 and CDR2 are KGHDR and SFDVKD. This chain's CDR3 is CATRGGPSTDTQYF. The CDR3, as DNA: TGTGCCACCAGGGGAGGCCCCTCCACAGATACGCAGTATTTT.

The sample holds many counts of this clonotype. The chain links TRBV29-1 to TRBJ2-7; 7 bases are a match to TRBD1. The CDR3 is 12 amino acids. Per germline, CDR1 SQVTM and CDR2 ANQGSEA. The CDR3 nucleotides read TGCGGATACAGGGGATCGGGGAGCGAGCAGTACTTC. It is translated as CGYRGSGSEQYF.

This clonotype was observed a few times. This chain links TRBV19 with TRBJ1-5; 7 bases are shared with TRBD1. V shed 5 bases, J shed 4 bases, and the junction held 5 bases outside the gene matches. Germline CDR1 LNHDA, CDR2 SQIVND (reference sequence). This CDR3 contains 14 residues. In DNA, the CDR3 is TGTGCCAGTAGTTGGGGACAGCGGAATCAGCCCCAGCATTTT. This translates into CASSWGQRNQPQHF.

This chain connects TRBV6-2 or TRBV6-3 to TRBJ2-7; 9 positions match TRBD1. CDR1 and CDR2 from the germline V gene are MNHEY and SVGEGT. The CDR3 is made up of 15 amino acids. Trimming cost V 5 bases and J 3 bases; bases outside gene matches: 8. The CDR3 loop reads CASSGPGQGFYEQYF. CDR3 DNA: TGTGCCAGCAGTGGACCGGGACAGGGATTCTACGAGCAGTACTTC.

The chain combines TRBV20-1 with TRBJ2-7; TRBD2 agrees at 10 bases. The germline CDR1 and CDR2 sequences are DFQATT and SNEGSKA (reference sequence). V was clipped by 1 base and J by 2 bases; unmatched bases: 2. The CDR3 consists of 14 residues. The CDR3 bases are TGCAGTGCTAGAGTAGCGGGAGGCCCCTACGAGCAGTACTTC. Translated: CSARVAGGPYEQYF.

The chain has TRBV6-2 or TRBV6-3 and TRBJ1-5, with TRBD1 as a possible D gene (5 bases). Trimming removed 4 bases at V and 1 base at J, with 11 bases between. The germline V gene has CDR1 MNHEY and CDR2 SVGEGT. There are 15 residues in the CDR3. CDR3 sequence reads: CASSWGWTSNQPQHF. CDR3 coding DNA: TGTGCCAGCAGTTGGGGATGGACAAGCAATCAGCCCCAGCATTTT.